This is a list of T cell receptor beta chains from one sample in a study of technical replicates of blood from a few donors. Profiling relied on immunoSEQ multiplex PCR, and the TCRdb table lists in-frame clones only, not all of them. The table has tens of thousands of clones, around nine tenths seen once. The sequenced material came from PBMCs. These TCRs come from a human donor in good health. Some clones in this sample may be carry-over from other donors' samples. Each CDR3 is given with its conserved first and last residue. A D gene is named only where the DNA matches it firmly. Clone size is given for some rows only: seen once, a few or many times, or a class if the clone is expanded.

J gene,D gene,clone size,V gene,CDR3 protein,CDR3 DNA
TRBJ2-5,-,-,TRBV5-1,CASSSSQETQYF,TGCGCCAGCAGCTCCTCCCAAGAGACCCAGTACTTC
TRBJ1-1,-,-,TRBV6-1,CASKKEALNTEAFF,TGTGCCAGCAAAAAAGAGGCTTTGAACACTGAAGCTTTCTTT
TRBJ2-2,-,-,TRBV5-1,CASSGGGPTGELFF,TGCGCCAGCAGCGGGGGGGGGCCCACCGGGGAGCTGTTTTTT
TRBJ1-2,-,-,TRBV18,CASSPVGGATYGYTF,TGTGCCAGCTCACCCGTAGGGGGGGCAACCTATGGCTACACCTTC
TRBJ1-2,-,once,TRBV29-1,CSVNQGSGDYGYTF,TGCAGCGTTAATCAGGGGTCAGGGGACTATGGCTACACCTTC
TRBJ2-5,TRBD1,-,TRBV9,CASSLGQGAGETQYF,TGTGCCAGCAGCTTGGGACAGGGAGCGGGGGAGACCCAGTACTTC
TRBJ2-7,TRBD1,-,TRBV4-3,CASRQHRTGAYEQYF,TGCGCCAGCAGACAACATCGGACAGGGGCCTACGAGCAGTACTTC
TRBJ2-1,TRBD2,-,TRBV28,CASSLTGGSYNEQFF,TGTGCCAGCAGTTTAACGGGAGGCTCCTACAATGAGCAGTTCTTC
TRBJ2-1,TRBD2,-,TRBV30,CAWRPNFLAGVRNEQFF,TGTGCCTGGAGACCCAACTTTCTAGCGGGAGTAAGGAATGAGCAGTTCTTC
TRBJ2-7,-,once,TRBV19,CASSLRQGGYYEQYF,TGTGCCAGTAGTCTCAGACAGGGAGGTTACTACGAGCAGTACTTC
TRBJ1-6,-,-,TRBV4-3,CASSQESGGSRSPLHF,TGCGCCAGCAGCCAAGAATCAGGAGGGAGCCGGTCACCCCTCCACTTT
TRBJ1-4,-,-,TRBV7-2,CASSLGGVTSTNEKLFF,TGTGCCAGCAGCTTAGGGGGGGTTACTTCAACTAATGAAAAACTGTTTTTT
TRBJ1-1,-,-,TRBV12-5,CASAPGWGLEAFF,TGTGCTAGTGCCCCGGGTTGGGGACTCGAAGCTTTCTTT
TRBJ2-7,-,once,TRBV28,CASTEGGLSYEQYF,TGTGCCAGCACCGAAGGAGGGCTCTCCTACGAGCAGTACTTC
TRBJ1-1,-,-,TRBV6-1,CASRDRISWEAFF,TGTGCCAGCAGGGACAGAATCTCATGGGAAGCTTTCTTT
TRBJ2-2,TRBD1,once,TRBV7-3,CASRSTGLNTGELFF,TGTGCCAGCAGATCGACAGGGTTGAACACCGGGGAGCTGTTTTTT